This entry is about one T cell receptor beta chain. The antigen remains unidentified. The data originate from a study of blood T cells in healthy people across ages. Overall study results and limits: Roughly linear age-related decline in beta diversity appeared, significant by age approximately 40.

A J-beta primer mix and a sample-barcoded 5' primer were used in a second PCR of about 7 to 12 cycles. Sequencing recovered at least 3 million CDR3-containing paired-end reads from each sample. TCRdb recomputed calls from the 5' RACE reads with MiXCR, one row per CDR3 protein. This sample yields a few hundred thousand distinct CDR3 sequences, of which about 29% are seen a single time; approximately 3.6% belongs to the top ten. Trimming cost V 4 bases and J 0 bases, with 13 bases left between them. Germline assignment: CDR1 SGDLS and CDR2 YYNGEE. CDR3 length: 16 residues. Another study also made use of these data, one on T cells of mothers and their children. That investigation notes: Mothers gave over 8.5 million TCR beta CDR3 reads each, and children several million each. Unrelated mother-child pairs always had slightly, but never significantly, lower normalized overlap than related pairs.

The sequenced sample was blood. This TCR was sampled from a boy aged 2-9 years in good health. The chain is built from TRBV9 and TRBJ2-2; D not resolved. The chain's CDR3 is CASSPSTRTNTGELFF. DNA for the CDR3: TGTGCCAGCAGCCCAAGCACGCGGACGAACACCGGGGAGCTGTTTTTT.